This paragraph covers one TCR beta chain sequence. What it recognizes is unknown. Trimming pared 2 bases from V and 8 bases from J, leaving 16 bases between. The CDR3 loop spans 15 amino acids. The germline CDR1 and CDR2 sequences are MNHNS and SASEGT. These data belong to a study of cytomegalovirus exposure and HLA in healthy donors. Study-wide findings and caveats: According to the study, some 160 TCR beta chains were cytomegalovirus-associated. Among TCR sequences, most were rare, though some public TCRs appeared in many donors.

This table comes from immunoSEQ multiplex PCR, and its TCRdb copy is limited to in-frame clones, with some not included. The table shows roughly 190,000 clones, with approximately 86% occurring only once. The material sequenced was PBMCs. The receptor's source is a man aged 25 to 40 in good health and CMV-seropositive. The J gene is TRBJ2-1, the V gene TRBV6-1, with D maybe TRBD2 (6 bases). As DNA, the CDR3 is TGTGCCAGCAGTGAACCAGCGGGCCCCCCCCATGAGCAGTTCTTC. Its translation: CASSEPAGPPHEQFF.